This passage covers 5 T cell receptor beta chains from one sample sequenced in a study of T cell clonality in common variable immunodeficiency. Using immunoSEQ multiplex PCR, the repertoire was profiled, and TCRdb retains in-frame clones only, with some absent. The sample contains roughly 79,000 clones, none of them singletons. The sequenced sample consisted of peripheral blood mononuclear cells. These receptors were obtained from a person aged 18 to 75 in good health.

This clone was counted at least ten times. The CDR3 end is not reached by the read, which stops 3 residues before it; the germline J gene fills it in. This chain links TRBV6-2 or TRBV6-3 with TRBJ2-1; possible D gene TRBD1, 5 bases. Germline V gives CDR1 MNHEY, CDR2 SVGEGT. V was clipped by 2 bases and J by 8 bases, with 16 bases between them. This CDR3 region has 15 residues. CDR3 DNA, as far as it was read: TGTGCCAGCAGTTACGTCTATAGGGGTGACGATGAG. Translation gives CASSYVYRGDDE. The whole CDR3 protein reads CASSYVYRGDDEQFF.

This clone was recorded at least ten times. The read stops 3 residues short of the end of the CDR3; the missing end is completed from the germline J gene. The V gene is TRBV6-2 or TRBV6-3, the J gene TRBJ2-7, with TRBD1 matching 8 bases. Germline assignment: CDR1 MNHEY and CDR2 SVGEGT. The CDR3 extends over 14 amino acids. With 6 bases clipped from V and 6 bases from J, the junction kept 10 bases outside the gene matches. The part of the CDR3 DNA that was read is TGTGCCAGCAGGGAGGACAGGGCAAGGCGCGAG. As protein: CASREDRARRE. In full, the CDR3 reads CASREDRARREQYF.

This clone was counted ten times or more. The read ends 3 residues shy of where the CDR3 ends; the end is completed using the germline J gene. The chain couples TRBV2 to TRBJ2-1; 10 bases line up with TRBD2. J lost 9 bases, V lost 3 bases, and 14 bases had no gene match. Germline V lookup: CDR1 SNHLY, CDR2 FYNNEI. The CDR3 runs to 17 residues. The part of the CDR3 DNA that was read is TGTGCCAGCAGTGAGTCCCTAGCGGGAGCAGGGAATGGTGAG. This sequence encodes CASSESLAGAGNGE. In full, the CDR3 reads CASSESLAGAGNGEQFF.

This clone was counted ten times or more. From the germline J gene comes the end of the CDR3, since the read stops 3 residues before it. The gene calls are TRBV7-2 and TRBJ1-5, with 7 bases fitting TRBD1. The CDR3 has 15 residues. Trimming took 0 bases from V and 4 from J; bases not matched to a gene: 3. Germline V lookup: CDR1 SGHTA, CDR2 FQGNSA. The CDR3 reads CASSLADRANQPQHF. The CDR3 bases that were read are TGTGCCAGCAGCTTAGCCGACAGGGCGAATCAGCCC. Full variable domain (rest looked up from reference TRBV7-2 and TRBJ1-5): GAGVSQSPSNKVTEKGKDVELRCDPISGHTALYWYRQSLGQGLEFLIYFQGNSAPDKSGLPSDRFSAERTGGSVSTLTIQRTQQEDSAVYLCASSLADRANQPQHFGDGTRLSIL.

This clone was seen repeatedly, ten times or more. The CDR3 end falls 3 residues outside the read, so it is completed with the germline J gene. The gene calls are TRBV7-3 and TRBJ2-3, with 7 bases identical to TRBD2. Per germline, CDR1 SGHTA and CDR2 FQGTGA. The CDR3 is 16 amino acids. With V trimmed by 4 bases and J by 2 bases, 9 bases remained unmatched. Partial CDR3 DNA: TGTGCCAGCAGCTCCGTTAGCGGGTGGGACACAGATACG. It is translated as CASSSVSGWDTDT. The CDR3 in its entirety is CASSSVSGWDTDTQYF.